The clone carrying this T cell receptor beta chain appeared a few times. Its antigen is unknown. At sampling all donors were nominally healthy, likely with unrecorded immune exposures. The PCR made use of 60 Vbeta and 13 Jbeta primers. The method was immunoSEQ multiplex PCR; TCRdb's version includes in-frame clones alone and lacks a portion of them. The repertoire holds 150,000 to 250,000 clones, with approximately 78% as singletons. The sample is drawn from a study of cytomegalovirus exposure and HLA in healthy donors. Findings of the study overall: A later analysis showed TCR association rates differing by HLA locus, peaking at DRB1 and lowest at HLA-C. Trimming of TCR beta V- and J-genes showed a link, identified in a later analysis, to a missense DCLRE1C variant.

The CDR3 loop spans 14 amino acids. Per germline, CDR1 KGHSH and CDR2 LQKENI. Deletions cut 5 bases from V and 5 bases from J, with 13 bases between. This clonotype originated in a woman aged 45-65 years in good health and CMV-seropositive. The chain couples TRBV18 to TRBJ1-5; a possible D gene is TRBD1 (5 bases). The sequenced sample consisted of PBMCs. CDR3 amino acids: CASSSMGGDQPQHF. CDR3 coding DNA: TGTGCCAGCTCATCCATGGGGGGGGATCAGCCCCAGCATTTT.